What follows are 17 T cell receptor beta chains derived from one specimen sequenced in a study of blood T cell repertoires in COVID-19. The assay was immunoSEQ multiplex PCR, and TCRdb's table has in-frame clones only and misses some. The sample includes more than 350,000 clones, approximately 88% seen only once; the top ten take approximately 3%. The sample was peripheral blood. The receptor set was obtained from a woman younger than 45 with COVID-19, enrolled during active disease.

J is TRBJ1-4 and V is TRBV3-1 (or the pseudogene TRBV3-2); no firm D call. CDR3 length: 15 amino acids. From germline, CDR1 is LGHDT and CDR2 YNNKEL (reference sequence). With 1 base removed from V and 0 bases from J, the gap between germline ends came to 6 bases. The CDR3 is CASSQVGATNEKLFF. The CDR3 region has the DNA TGTGCCAGCAGCCAAGTAGGAGCAACTAATGAAAAACTGTTTTTT.

This clone has only one observation. CDR3 nucleotides: TGTGCCAGCAGCACCGGGACAGCTACCTACGAGCAGTACGTC. Translated, it gives CASSTGTATYEQYV. V and J are TRBV28 and TRBJ2-7, with 7 bases matching TRBD1. The CDR3 consists of 14 residues. Germline CDR1 reads MDHEN; CDR2 reads SYDVKM. J was trimmed by 2 bases and V by 6 bases; bases with no gene match: 7.

In nucleotides, the CDR3 is TGTGCCAGCAGTTCCGGCGGGGGCCATTCACCCCTCCACTTT. This sequence encodes CASSSGGGHSPLHF. V usage is TRBV2 and J usage is TRBJ1-6, with D maybe TRBD1 (6 bases). In germline, CDR1 is SNHLY, CDR2 FYNNEI. The ends were cut back, 5 bases at V and 8 bases at J, with 13 bases in the middle. The CDR3 has 14 residues.

V is TRBV5-4 and J is TRBJ1-1; D gene ambiguous. Germline CDR1 and CDR2: SGHNT and YYREEE (reference sequence). There are 15 residues in the CDR3. V lost 0 bases and J lost 5, with 14 bases in between. CDR3 residues: CASSLVGSPGTEAFF. CDR3 bases: TGTGCCAGCAGCTTGGTTGGGTCTCCGGGGACTGAAGCTTTCTTT. Full variable domain (missing parts from reference TRBV5-4 and TRBJ1-1): ETGVTQSPTHLIKTRGQQVTLRCSSQSGHNTVSWYQQALGQGPQFIFQYYREEENGRGNFPPRFSGLQFPNYSSELNVNALELDDSALYLCASSLVGSPGTEAFFGQGTRLTVV.

The DNA for the CDR3 is TGTGCCAGTAGGGCGGGCTCCTATAATTCACCCCTCCACTTT. Its translation: CASRAGSYNSPLHF. The chain employs TRBV19 and TRBJ1-6; D unresolved. CDR1 is LNHDA and CDR2 is SQIVND in the germline V gene (reference sequence). Trimming pared 6 bases from V and 0 bases from J, leaving 6 bases between. The CDR3 contains 14 residues.

This clone was seen only a few times. The chain is built from TRBV9 and TRBJ2-2, with 7 bases fitting TRBD1. V lost 1 base to trimming and J lost 7 bases; unmatched junction nucleotides: 4. Germline V lookup: CDR1 SGDLS, CDR2 YYNGEE. This CDR3 comprises 14 residues. CDR3 sequence reads: CASSVLGGGGELFF. CDR3 sequence (DNA): TGTGCCAGCAGCGTACTAGGGGGCGGCGGGGAGCTGTTTTTT.

The CDR3 DNA reads TGTGCCTGGTCAACGGGGTACCAAGAGACCCAGTACTTC. Translated, it gives CAWSTGYQETQYF. The V gene is TRBV30, the J gene TRBJ2-5; D might be TRBD2 (5 bases). Germline V CDR1 and CDR2: GTSNPN, SVGIG (reference sequence). Trimming pared 5 bases from V and 0 bases from J, leaving 10 bases between. This CDR3 is 13 amino acids long.

This clone was counted once. The V and J genes are TRBV7-9 and TRBJ2-3; TRBD1 might be the D (5 bases). Between the trimmed V and J ends, which lost 0 bases and 5 bases, there was a span of 12 bases. Germline V gene lookup returns CDR1 SEHNR and CDR2 FQNEAQ (reference sequence). The CDR3 consists of 15 residues. CDR3 residues: CASSLAPREGDTQYF. In nucleotides, the CDR3 is TGTGCCAGCAGCTTAGCCCCCAGGGAAGGAGATACGCAGTATTTT.

This clone was found a few times. This chain joins TRBV7-9 and TRBJ2-2; 11 bases match TRBD2. J lost 4 bases, V lost 0 bases, and 4 bases had no gene match. The length of the CDR3 is 17 residues. Germline values: CDR1 SEHNR, CDR2 FQNEAQ (reference sequence). In DNA form, the CDR3 reads TGTGCCAGCAGCTTAGCACTAGCGGGAGAGGGCACCGGGGAGCTGTTTTTT. Its translation: CASSLALAGEGTGELFF. Looking up the rest from reference TRBV7-9 and TRBJ2-2 gives the full variable domain: DTGVSQNPRHKITKRGQNVTFRCDPISEHNRLYWYRQTLGQGPEFLTYFQNEAQLEKSRLLSDRFSAERPKGSFSTLEIQRTEQGDSAMYLCASSLALAGEGTGELFFGEGSRLTVL.

The rearrangement uses TRBV5-4 and TRBJ2-1, with 15 bases identical to TRBD2. In germline, CDR1 is SGHNT, CDR2 YYREEE (reference sequence). Germline trimming cut 3 bases from V and 7 bases from J; bases unmatched to any gene: 14. The CDR3 is 19 amino acids. The CDR3 bases are TGTGCCAGCAGCTCACTATTCGGACTAGCGGGGGGGTATGCGAATGAGCAGTTCTTC. The encoded protein is CASSSLFGLAGGYANEQFF.

This sequence joins TRBV10-3 and TRBJ1-5; D is undetermined. The germline CDR1 and CDR2 sequences are ENHRY and SYGVKD. This CDR3 comprises 14 residues. Trimming took off 3 bases at V and 5 bases at J, with 11 bases between the two ends. CDR3: CAISEAPRDQPQHF. Here the CDR3 DNA reads TGTGCCATCAGTGAAGCCCCCCGGGATCAGCCCCAGCATTTT.

V usage is TRBV6-5 and J usage is TRBJ2-3; 7 nucleotides line up with TRBD2. The V gene's germline CDR1 is MNHEY and CDR2 SVGAGI. V lost 8 bases and J lost 6; bases outside the gene matches: 14. This CDR3 has 15 residues. The CDR3 sequence: CASRWGRAARDTQYF. The CDR3 region has the DNA TGTGCCAGCCGATGGGGGAGGGCCGCCAGGGATACGCAGTATTTT.

Turning to this clone: An end of the junction does not agree with germline; a read error may underlie this. The chain joins TRBV11-2 to TRBJ2-1; D is unclear. CDR1 SGHAT and CDR2 FQNNGV come from the germline V gene. The CDR3 loop spans 14 amino acids. CDR3 protein: CASSLAARGNEQFF. In nucleotides, the CDR3 is TGTGCCAGCAGTTTAGCAGCTAGAGGCAATGAGCAGTTCTTC.

The chain employs TRBV7-2 and TRBJ2-7, with no clear D. The CDR3 length is 15 residues. Trimming removed 3 bases from V and 5 bases from J, with 17 bases in between. Looked up from germline, CDR1 is SGHTA and CDR2 is FQGNSA. CDR3 protein: CASSLPPGQAHEQYF. The CDR3 coding sequence is TGTGCCAGCAGCTTGCCCCCCGGCCAGGCCCACGAGCAGTACTTC.

This rearrangement joins TRBV6-6 to TRBJ2-5; 7 nucleotides agree with TRBD1. V shed 6 bases, J shed 4 bases, and the junction held 11 bases outside the gene matches. Germline assignment: CDR1 MNHNY and CDR2 SVGAGI (reference sequence). CDR3 length equals 15 residues. The CDR3 sequence: CASSLRGSGGETQYF. CDR3 DNA: TGTGCCAGCAGCCTCCGAGGATCAGGGGGAGAGACCCAGTACTTC.

The chain combines TRBV11-2 with TRBJ2-1; 7 positions agree with TRBD2. J lost 4 bases, V lost 9 bases, and 9 bases had no gene match. Germline lookup yields CDR1 SGHAT and CDR2 FQNNGV. There are 14 residues in the CDR3. The CDR3 spells CASTGGGEYNEQFF. DNA for the CDR3: TGTGCCAGTACGGGAGGTGGGGAGTACAATGAGCAGTTCTTC.

V and J are TRBV11-3 and TRBJ2-3; 10 bases fit TRBD1. Per germline, CDR1 SGHNT and CDR2 YENEEA. After removal of 5 bases from V and 6 bases from J, the junction contained 8 bases not matched to a gene. The CDR3 runs to 15 residues. CDR3 nucleotide sequence: TGTGCCAGCAGCCGCGTAGGGACAGGGGACGATACGCAGTATTTT. This translates into CASSRVGTGDDTQYF.